This is a list of T cell receptor beta chains from one sample in a study of blood T cell repertoires in COVID-19. Sequenced by immunoSEQ multiplex PCR; TCRdb stores in-frame clones only, minus some. The sample lists some 300,000 clones, more than 75% occurring once. The sequencing input was PBMCs or T cells enriched from blood (not recorded which). The receptor set was obtained from a woman aged 60-75 years in a cohort exposed to, infected with or recovered from COVID-19 (not recorded which). Each CDR3 is given with its conserved first and last residue. The order of the fields is J gene, D gene, V gene, clone size, CDR3 protein, CDR3 DNA. The D gene is left open where the match is weak. Only part of the rows carry a size: once, few, many, or a class if the clone is expanded.

J: TRBJ2-7
D: TRBD1
V: TRBV3-1/TRBV3-2
size: .
CDR3: CASRLSGQGAYEQYF
DNA: TGTGCCAGCAGACTTTCGGGACAGGGGGCCTACGAGCAGTACTTC

J: TRBJ2-1
D: TRBD2
V: TRBV7-3
size: .
CDR3: CASSSNGGAFEQFF
DNA: TGTGCCAGCAGCTCAAACGGGGGGGCGTTTGAGCAGTTCTTC

J: TRBJ1-1
D: .
V: TRBV19
size: .
CDR3: CASRGHSNTEAFF
DNA: TGTGCCAGTAGGGGACACTCGAACACTGAAGCTTTCTTT

J: TRBJ2-2
D: .
V: TRBV6-5
size: .
CDR3: CASSLGAVPTGELFF
DNA: TGTGCCAGCAGTCTGGGGGCAGTCCCCACCGGGGAGCTGTTTTTT

J: TRBJ2-7
D: TRBD2
V: TRBV9
size: .
CDR3: CASSAVAGGPNEQYF
DNA: TGTGCCAGCAGCGCCGTAGCGGGAGGGCCCAACGAGCAGTACTTC

J: TRBJ2-3
D: TRBD1
V: TRBV27
size: .
CDR3: CASSLLGQGATDTQYF
DNA: TGTGCCAGCAGTTTATTGGGACAGGGGGCTACAGATACGCAGTATTTT

J: TRBJ2-7
D: .
V: TRBV7-8
size: .
CDR3: CASSLGGGVYEQYF
DNA: TGTGCCAGCAGCTTAGGAGGAGGCGTCTACGAGCAGTACTTC

J: TRBJ1-1
D: .
V: TRBV9
size: .
CDR3: CASSLNAGGGTEAFF
DNA: TGTGCCAGCAGCTTAAATGCCGGCGGAGGCACTGAAGCTTTCTTT

J: TRBJ2-3
D: TRBD1
V: TRBV6-5
size: .
CDR3: CASLPGQGRDTQYF
DNA: TGTGCCAGCTTACCGGGACAGGGGAGGGATACGCAGTATTTT

J: TRBJ1-2
D: .
V: TRBV28
size: .
CDR3: CAVKNTGYQGYTF
DNA: TGTGCCGTGAAAAATACAGGGTACCAGGGCTACACCTTC

J: TRBJ2-3
D: TRBD2
V: TRBV5-1
size: once
CDR3: CASSPGLATDTQYF
DNA: TGCGCCAGCAGCCCGGGACTAGCCACAGATACGCAGTATTTT

J: TRBJ2-7
D: TRBD1
V: TRBV7-3
size: .
CDR3: CASSLDRGREQYF
DNA: TGTGCCAGCAGTCTCGACAGGGGGCGCGAGCAGTACTTC

J: TRBJ1-5
D: .
V: TRBV21-1
size: .
CDR3: CASSNKIQDGQPQHF
DNA: TGTGCCAGCAGCAATAAAATACAGGATGGTCAGCCCCAGCATTTT

J: TRBJ2-7
D: TRBD2
V: TRBV7-9
size: .
CDR3: CASRTSGPYEQYF
DNA: TGTGCCAGCAGAACTAGCGGGCCCTACGAGCAGTACTTC

J: TRBJ2-5
D: TRBD1
V: TRBV2
size: .
CDR3: CASSDGQGAAQETQYF
DNA: TGTGCCAGCAGTGATGGACAGGGGGCGGCCCAAGAGACCCAGTACTTC

J: TRBJ1-2
D: TRBD1
V: TRBV10-2
size: once
CDR3: CASSGQGFGYTF
DNA: TGCGCCAGCAGTGGACAGGGGTTTGGCTACACCTTC

J: TRBJ1-2
D: .
V: TRBV19
size: .
CDR3: CASSLHLDSPRDGYTF
DNA: TGTGCCAGTAGTCTCCACCTGGACAGCCCAAGGGATGGCTACACCTTC

J: TRBJ2-7
D: .
V: TRBV7-9
size: few
CDR3: CASSLTADYEQYF
DNA: TGTGCCAGCAGCCTGACAGCCGACTACGAGCAGTACTTC

J: TRBJ2-6
D: .
V: TRBV19
size: .
CDR3: CASIQGGVRSGANVLTF
DNA: TGTGCCAGTATACAGGGGGGGGTTCGTAGCGGGGCCAACGTCCTGACTTTC

J: TRBJ2-7
D: .
V: TRBV3-1/TRBV3-2
size: .
CDR3: CASSQTSYEQYF
DNA: TGTGCCAGCAGCCAAACGTCCTACGAACAGTACTTC

J: TRBJ2-7
D: .
V: TRBV5-1
size: .
CDR3: CASSLQVSSYEQYF
DNA: TGCGCCAGCAGCCTACAGGTTTCCTCCTACGAGCAGTACTTC

J: TRBJ2-1
D: .
V: TRBV24-1
size: .
CDR3: CASGEGGGYNEQFF
DNA: TGTGCCTCCGGTGAGGGAGGTGGGTACAATGAGCAGTTCTTC

J: TRBJ2-1
D: TRBD1
V: TRBV12-3/TRBV12-4
size: .
CDR3: CASSGQGYDEQFF
DNA: TGTGCCAGCAGTGGACAGGGATACGATGAGCAGTTCTTC

J: TRBJ2-1
D: .
V: TRBV9
size: .
CDR3: CASGEGAYNEQFF
DNA: TGTGCCAGCGGAGAAGGTGCGTACAATGAGCAGTTCTTC

J: TRBJ2-2
D: .
V: TRBV11-2
size: .
CDR3: CASAIGELFF
DNA: TGTGCCAGCGCGATCGGGGAGCTGTTTTTT

J: TRBJ2-1
D: TRBD2
V: TRBV19
size: .
CDR3: CASSEGTSSYNEQFF
DNA: TGTGCCAGTAGTGAGGGGACTAGCTCCTACAATGAGCAGTTCTTC

J: TRBJ2-1
D: TRBD2
V: TRBV11-2
size: .
CDR3: CASSVSGNRVNEQFF
DNA: TGTGCCAGCAGCGTTAGCGGGAACAGGGTCAATGAGCAGTTCTTC

J: TRBJ1-1
D: TRBD1
V: TRBV4-2
size: .
CDR3: CASSQAPGGNTEAFF
DNA: TGTGCCAGCAGCCAAGCCCCAGGGGGCAACACTGAAGCTTTCTTT

J: TRBJ2-1
D: .
V: TRBV20-1
size: .
CDR3: CSLQVYNEQFF
DNA: TGCAGTCTTCAGGTATACAATGAGCAGTTCTTC

J: TRBJ2-1
D: TRBD2
V: TRBV6-5
size: .
CDR3: CASRASGRASNEQFF
DNA: TGTGCCAGCAGGGCTAGCGGGAGGGCTTCAAATGAGCAGTTCTTC

J: TRBJ2-3
D: TRBD2
V: TRBV11-2
size: .
CDR3: CASSLGTSGRTQYF
DNA: TGTGCCAGCAGCTTAGGCACTAGCGGGAGGACGCAGTATTTT

J: TRBJ2-5
D: TRBD2
V: TRBV7-8
size: .
CDR3: CASSDIGGSGETQYF
DNA: TGTGCCAGCAGCGACATTGGCGGGAGTGGGGAGACCCAGTACTTC

J: TRBJ1-1
D: TRBD1
V: TRBV11-2
size: few
CDR3: CASSWGQLNTEAFF
DNA: TGTGCCAGCAGCTGGGGACAGTTGAACACTGAAGCTTTCTTT

J: TRBJ1-6
D: .
V: TRBV10-3
size: .
CDR3: CAISGQGPTYNSPLHF
DNA: TGTGCCATCAGCGGCCAGGGGCCGACATATAATTCACCCCTCCACTTT

J: TRBJ1-6
D: .
V: TRBV11-2
size: .
CDR3: CASSLDRGSPLHF
DNA: TGTGCCAGCAGCTTAGATCGGGGTTCGCCCCTCCACTTT

J: TRBJ2-7
D: .
V: TRBV29-1
size: .
CDR3: CSVEPGLGYEQYF
DNA: TGCAGCGTTGAGCCGGGTTTAGGCTACGAGCAGTACTTC

J: TRBJ2-7
D: TRBD1
V: TRBV7-9
size: .
CDR3: CASSFLDRGLTYEQYF
DNA: TGTGCCAGCAGCTTCCTTGACAGGGGGCTCACCTACGAGCAGTACTTC

J: TRBJ1-1
D: .
V: TRBV12-2
size: .
CDR3: CASRPCRDTTSNTEAFF
DNA: TGTGCAAGTCGCCCGTGCCGGGACACTACTTCGAACACTGAAGCTTTCTTT

J: TRBJ2-7
D: TRBD1
V: TRBV6-1
size: .
CDR3: CASSEITGARNEQYF
DNA: TGTGCCAGCAGTGAAATAACAGGGGCGCGGAACGAGCAGTACTTC

J: TRBJ1-6
D: .
V: TRBV11-2
size: .
CDR3: CASSLDRDYNSPLHF
DNA: TGTGCCAGCAGCTTAGACAGGGATTATAATTCACCCCTCCACTTT

J: TRBJ2-7
D: .
V: TRBV7-9
size: once
CDR3: CASSRTGSSYEQYF
DNA: TGTGCCAGCAGCCGAACAGGGAGCTCCTACGAGCAGTACTTC

J: TRBJ2-7
D: TRBD1
V: TRBV7-8
size: .
CDR3: CASSLGQGLGYEQYF
DNA: TGTGCCAGCAGCTTAGGACAGGGATTGGGTTACGAGCAGTACTTC

J: TRBJ2-7
D: TRBD2
V: TRBV15
size: .
CDR3: CATSRDLSISGSTYEQYF
DNA: TGTGCCACCAGCAGAGATCTAAGTATTAGCGGGAGCACCTACGAGCAGTACTTC

J: TRBJ2-4
D: TRBD2
V: TRBV4-1
size: .
CDR3: CASSQVGVGGRAKNIQYF
DNA: TGCGCCAGCAGCCAAGTCGGCGTGGGCGGGAGGGCCAAAAACATTCAGTACTTC

J: TRBJ2-3
D: TRBD2
V: TRBV4-1
size: .
CDR3: CASSQGGAGGGTDTQYF
DNA: TGCGCCAGCAGCCAAGGCGGGGCGGGAGGGGGCACAGATACGCAGTATTTT

J: TRBJ2-7
D: .
V: TRBV11-2
size: .
CDR3: CASSLGGLALTYEQYF
DNA: TGTGCCAGCAGCTTAGGAGGGCTAGCGCTTACCTACGAGCAGTACTTC

J: TRBJ1-4
D: TRBD1
V: TRBV5-1
size: .
CDR3: CASSLQGAREKLFF
DNA: TGCGCCAGCAGCCTACAGGGGGCGCGAGAAAAACTGTTTTTT

J: TRBJ2-1
D: TRBD1
V: TRBV10-1
size: .
CDR3: CATQMTGAYNEQFF
DNA: TGCGCCACCCAGATGACAGGGGCCTACAATGAGCAGTTCTTC

J: TRBJ2-2
D: TRBD2
V: TRBV4-2
size: .
CDR3: CASSQARTSGNTGELFF
DNA: TGTGCCAGCAGCCAAGCCCGGACTAGCGGGAACACCGGGGAGCTGTTTTTT

J: TRBJ2-3
D: .
V: TRBV30
size: .
CDR3: CAWRTLPTDTQYF
DNA: TGTGCCTGGAGAACTCTACCCACAGATACGCAGTATTTT

J: TRBJ1-4
D: .
V: TRBV5-1
size: .
CDR3: CASSLKGATNEKLFF
DNA: TGCGCCAGCAGCTTGAAAGGGGCCACTAATGAAAAACTGTTTTTT

J: TRBJ1-1
D: .
V: TRBV25-1
size: once
CDR3: CASSGRTEAFF
DNA: TGTGCCAGCAGTGGGCGGACTGAAGCTTTCTTT

J: TRBJ2-1
D: TRBD2
V: TRBV11-3
size: .
CDR3: CASSFGATSSSSYNEQFF
DNA: TGTGCCAGCAGCTTCGGGGCGACTAGCTCAAGCTCCTACAATGAGCAGTTCTTC